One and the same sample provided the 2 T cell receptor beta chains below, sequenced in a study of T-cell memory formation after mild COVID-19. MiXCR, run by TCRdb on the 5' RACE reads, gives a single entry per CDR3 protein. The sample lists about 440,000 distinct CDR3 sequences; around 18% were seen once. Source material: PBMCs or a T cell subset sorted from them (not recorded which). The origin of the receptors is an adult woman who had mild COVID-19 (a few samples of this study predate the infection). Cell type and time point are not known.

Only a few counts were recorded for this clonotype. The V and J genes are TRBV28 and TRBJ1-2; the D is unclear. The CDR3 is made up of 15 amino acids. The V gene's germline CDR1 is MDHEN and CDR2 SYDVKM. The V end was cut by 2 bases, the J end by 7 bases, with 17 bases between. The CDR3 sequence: CASSLGAVRNIGYTF. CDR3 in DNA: TGTGCCAGCAGTTTAGGAGCAGTCAGGAATATTGGCTACACCTTC.

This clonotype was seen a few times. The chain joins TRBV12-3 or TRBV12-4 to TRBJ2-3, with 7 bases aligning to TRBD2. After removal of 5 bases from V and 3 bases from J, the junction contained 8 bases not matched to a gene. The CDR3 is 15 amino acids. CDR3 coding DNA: TGTGCCAGCAGTCCGGGGTGGGGGGGAACAGATACGCAGTATTTT. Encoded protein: CASSPGWGGTDTQYF.